The rows below give T cell receptor beta chains drawn from one sample of a study of blood T cell repertoires in COVID-19. Libraries were prepared by immunoSEQ multiplex PCR; TCRdb keeps only in-frame clonotypes and omits some of them. The sample includes about 150,000 clones, around 78% seen only once; the top ten take roughly 1.7%. The sequenced material came from peripheral blood. These TCRs come from an older man with acute or convalescent COVID-19. Both conserved end residues are part of each CDR3. Fields, in order: V gene, clone size, J gene, D gene, CDR3 DNA, CDR3 protein. The D gene is left open where the match is weak. Some rows mark clone size as missing; the rest say once, few, many or name a class of expanded clone.

V gene: TRBV4-1
clone size: few
J gene: TRBJ1-2
D gene: -
CDR3 DNA: TGCGCCAGCAGCCAAGCCGGGAACGTGGGAGGCTACACCTTC
CDR3 protein: CASSQAGNVGGYTF

V gene: TRBV5-8
clone size: -
J gene: TRBJ2-1
D gene: -
CDR3 DNA: TGTGCCAGCACCACCGGGACACTAACCTACAATGAGCAGTTCTTC
CDR3 protein: CASTTGTLTYNEQFF

V gene: TRBV4-1
clone size: -
J gene: TRBJ2-1
D gene: TRBD2
CDR3 DNA: TGCGCCAGCAGCCCAGATGGCGGGGGGGCAAAACTCCCCAGGTCCTACAATGAGCAGTTCTTC
CDR3 protein: CASSPDGGGAKLPRSYNEQFF

V gene: TRBV5-1
clone size: -
J gene: TRBJ2-2
D gene: -
CDR3 DNA: TGCGCCAGCAGCTTGCTAGTGTCCGGGGAGCTGTTTTTT
CDR3 protein: CASSLLVSGELFF

V gene: TRBV6-5
clone size: few
J gene: TRBJ1-2
D gene: TRBD1
CDR3 DNA: TGTGCCTCCGCCGGGACAGGGAAGAGCTATGGCTACACCTTC
CDR3 protein: CASAGTGKSYGYTF

V gene: TRBV19
clone size: -
J gene: TRBJ1-2
D gene: -
CDR3 DNA: TGTGCCAGTAGTCCCCAAGGCCCGGGTGGCTACACCTTC
CDR3 protein: CASSPQGPGGYTF

V gene: TRBV21-1
clone size: -
J gene: TRBJ2-6
D gene: -
CDR3 DNA: TGTGCCAGCACCTCTAGGCCTCAATCCGTTGGGGCCAACGTCCTGACTTTC
CDR3 protein: CASTSRPQSVGANVLTF

V gene: TRBV3-1/TRBV3-2
clone size: -
J gene: TRBJ1-2
D gene: TRBD1
CDR3 DNA: TGTGCCAGCAGCCTAACAGGGGATGGCTACACCTTC
CDR3 protein: CASSLTGDGYTF

V gene: TRBV18
clone size: -
J gene: TRBJ2-5
D gene: TRBD1
CDR3 DNA: TGTGCCAGCTCACCATCCCGGACAGGCTCCCAAGAGACCCAGTACTTC
CDR3 protein: CASSPSRTGSQETQYF

V gene: TRBV28
clone size: few
J gene: TRBJ1-2
D gene: TRBD1
CDR3 DNA: TGTGCCAGCACCTGGACAGGGGGCAACTATGGCTACACCTTC
CDR3 protein: CASTWTGGNYGYTF

V gene: TRBV30
clone size: -
J gene: TRBJ2-2
D gene: -
CDR3 DNA: TGTGCCTGGACGCGATACGGCACCGGGGAGCTGTTTTTT
CDR3 protein: CAWTRYGTGELFF

V gene: TRBV15
clone size: -
J gene: TRBJ2-5
D gene: -
CDR3 DNA: TGTGCCACCAGCAGAGATCAAGGCGGCCAAGAGACCCAGTACTTC
CDR3 protein: CATSRDQGGQETQYF

V gene: TRBV19
clone size: -
J gene: TRBJ2-7
D gene: TRBD2
CDR3 DNA: TGTGCTACCCGGAGGCTAGCGGGCGAGGTAGAGTACTTC
CDR3 protein: CATRRLAGEVEYF

V gene: TRBV18
clone size: -
J gene: TRBJ2-5
D gene: TRBD1
CDR3 DNA: TGTGCCAGCTCACCAGTAACAGGGGAAGAGACCCAGTACTTC
CDR3 protein: CASSPVTGEETQYF

V gene: TRBV11-3
clone size: -
J gene: TRBJ2-1
D gene: -
CDR3 DNA: TGTGCCAGCAGCTTAGTTGTGGAGCGGGAGTTCTTC
CDR3 protein: CASSLVVEREFF

V gene: TRBV6-5
clone size: -
J gene: TRBJ2-3
D gene: TRBD1
CDR3 DNA: TGTGCCAGCAGCGCCCGGGACAGGGGCACAGATACGCAGTATTTT
CDR3 protein: CASSARDRGTDTQYF

V gene: TRBV7-9
clone size: few
J gene: TRBJ1-2
D gene: -
CDR3 DNA: TGTGCCAGCAGCCCCGCTTCTAGGGGATCTAAAAATGGCTACACCTTC
CDR3 protein: CASSPASRGSKNGYTF

V gene: TRBV6-6
clone size: many
J gene: TRBJ1-2
D gene: TRBD1
CDR3 DNA: TGTGCCAGCAGCCGCCGGGACAGGGAGTATGGCTACACCTTC
CDR3 protein: CASSRRDREYGYTF

V gene: TRBV3-1/TRBV3-2
clone size: -
J gene: TRBJ2-2
D gene: TRBD1
CDR3 DNA: TGTGCCAGCAGCCCCAGGCCCCCGACAGGGTTTTTTAACACCGGGGAGCTGTTTTTT
CDR3 protein: CASSPRPPTGFFNTGELFF

V gene: TRBV27
clone size: -
J gene: TRBJ1-2
D gene: TRBD1
CDR3 DNA: TGTGCCAGCAGACCCCATCGGGACAGGAACTATGGCTACACCTTC
CDR3 protein: CASRPHRDRNYGYTF

V gene: TRBV7-8
clone size: -
J gene: TRBJ1-1
D gene: -
CDR3 DNA: TGTGCCAGCAGCCCCCGTACGGTTATGAACACTGAAGCTTTCTTT
CDR3 protein: CASSPRTVMNTEAFF

V gene: TRBV19
clone size: -
J gene: TRBJ1-3
D gene: TRBD1
CDR3 DNA: TGTGCCAGTAGTATAGACCCTGCCGGGACAGGGGGGAGAAACACCATATATTTT
CDR3 protein: CASSIDPAGTGGRNTIYF

V gene: TRBV24-1
clone size: -
J gene: TRBJ1-3
D gene: -
CDR3 DNA: TGTGCCACCGCATCACAGCAGAACACCATATATTTT
CDR3 protein: CATASQQNTIYF

V gene: TRBV20-1
clone size: -
J gene: TRBJ1-2
D gene: TRBD1
CDR3 DNA: TGCAGTGTAGGGGGCGCGAATGGCTACACCTTC
CDR3 protein: CSVGGANGYTF

V gene: TRBV28
clone size: -
J gene: TRBJ2-1
D gene: TRBD1
CDR3 DNA: TGTGCCAGCAGTTCCTTAGACAGGGGGCCTTACAATGAGCAGTTCTTC
CDR3 protein: CASSSLDRGPYNEQFF

V gene: TRBV6-1
clone size: -
J gene: TRBJ1-2
D gene: TRBD1
CDR3 DNA: TGTGCCAGCAGTGAAAGACAGGGAGGCTATGGCTACACCTTC
CDR3 protein: CASSERQGGYGYTF

V gene: TRBV5-5
clone size: -
J gene: TRBJ2-5
D gene: TRBD1
CDR3 DNA: TGTGCCAGCAGCCAGCATTTTACCGGGACAGCCCAAGAGACCCAGTACTTC
CDR3 protein: CASSQHFTGTAQETQYF

V gene: TRBV9
clone size: -
J gene: TRBJ2-1
D gene: TRBD2
CDR3 DNA: TGTGCCAGCAGCGTCCGAACTCTAGTTCCGGGACTATTGGAGAATGAGCAGTTCTTC
CDR3 protein: CASSVRTLVPGLLENEQFF

V gene: TRBV6-5
clone size: -
J gene: TRBJ2-1
D gene: -
CDR3 DNA: TGTGCCAGCAGTTCTGGCAGGGGGGTCATCAATGAGCAGTTCTTC
CDR3 protein: CASSSGRGVINEQFF

V gene: TRBV6-5
clone size: -
J gene: TRBJ2-2
D gene: TRBD1
CDR3 DNA: TGTGCCAGCAGTTACTCGGGGGGACAGGGGACCGGGGAGCTGTTTTTT
CDR3 protein: CASSYSGGQGTGELFF

V gene: TRBV19
clone size: -
J gene: TRBJ1-1
D gene: -
CDR3 DNA: TGTGCCAGTAGTACACGACGGACAGCCGGGTCCACTGAAGCTTTCTTT
CDR3 protein: CASSTRRTAGSTEAFF

V gene: TRBV7-2
clone size: -
J gene: TRBJ1-1
D gene: -
CDR3 DNA: TGTGCCAGCAGTCACACATGGAGCCCAGAAGCTTTCTTT
CDR3 protein: CASSHTWSPEAFF

V gene: TRBV7-9
clone size: few
J gene: TRBJ2-7
D gene: -
CDR3 DNA: TGTGCCAGCAGCTCACGAACCCCACAGGTATTGGGGGAGCAGTACTTC
CDR3 protein: CASSSRTPQVLGEQYF

V gene: TRBV5-1
clone size: -
J gene: TRBJ2-1
D gene: TRBD1
CDR3 DNA: TGCGCCAGCAGTCCAGGGGGCTTTGGTGAGCAGTTCTTC
CDR3 protein: CASSPGGFGEQFF

V gene: TRBV20-1
clone size: -
J gene: TRBJ1-4
D gene: -
CDR3 DNA: TGCAGTGCTAGAGTGCGTGAAAAACTGTTTTTT
CDR3 protein: CSARVREKLFF

V gene: TRBV10-3
clone size: -
J gene: TRBJ2-1
D gene: TRBD2
CDR3 DNA: TGTGCCATCAGTGTGAGTGGACTAGTTCTTCCGGATGAGCAGTTCTTC
CDR3 protein: CAISVSGLVLPDEQFF

V gene: TRBV11-2
clone size: -
J gene: TRBJ2-3
D gene: -
CDR3 DNA: TGTGCCAGCAGCTTGGAACTAGGGTCGGATACGCAGTATTTT
CDR3 protein: CASSLELGSDTQYF

V gene: TRBV7-9
clone size: -
J gene: TRBJ2-5
D gene: -
CDR3 DNA: TGTGCCGGAGGGGGCGCACAAGAGACCCAGTACTTC
CDR3 protein: CAGGGAQETQYF

V gene: TRBV2
clone size: -
J gene: TRBJ2-3
D gene: TRBD1
CDR3 DNA: TGTGCCAGCAACGGACAGGGAGGCACAGATACGCAGTATTTT
CDR3 protein: CASNGQGGTDTQYF

V gene: TRBV2
clone size: -
J gene: TRBJ1-2
D gene: -
CDR3 DNA: TGTGCCAGCAGTGTGCGGACTGAAGCTAACTATGGCTACACCTTC
CDR3 protein: CASSVRTEANYGYTF

V gene: TRBV9
clone size: few
J gene: TRBJ1-2
D gene: TRBD1
CDR3 DNA: TGTGCCAGCAGCGTAGCGACAGGGGACTATGGCTACACCTTC
CDR3 protein: CASSVATGDYGYTF

V gene: TRBV10-3
clone size: -
J gene: TRBJ1-2
D gene: -
CDR3 DNA: TGTGCCATCAGTGAGCCCGGGATCGAAGGCTACACCTTC
CDR3 protein: CAISEPGIEGYTF